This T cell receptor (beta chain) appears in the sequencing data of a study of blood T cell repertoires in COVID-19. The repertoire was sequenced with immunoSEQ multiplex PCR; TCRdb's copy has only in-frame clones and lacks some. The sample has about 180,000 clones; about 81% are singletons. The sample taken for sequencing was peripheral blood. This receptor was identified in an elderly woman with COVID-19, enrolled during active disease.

CDR3 in DNA: TGTGCCAGCAGTACTGACAGGGGGCAAAACTATGAGCAGTTCTTC. Protein: CASSTDRGQNYEQFF. The chain recombines TRBV28 with TRBJ2-1, with TRBD1 matching 10 bases. V trimming: 5 bases; J trimming: 8 bases; junction bases outside the gene matches: 9. The CDR3 is made up of 15 amino acids. Germline V gene data show CDR1 as MDHEN and CDR2 as SYDVKM.